Each of the 20 T cell receptor beta chains below was sequenced from the same sample in a study of regulatory T cells in long-lasting Graves disease. Described time point: persistent/refractory GD, antithyroid drugs over 5 years with positive TRAb. There was RNA extracted from PBMCs, and the TCR library was made from it. TCR beta libraries were built with iRepertoire HTBI primers and Arm-PCR of CDR3 regions. TCRdb fed the multiplex PCR reads into MiXCR, producing one record per CDR3 protein. Found here are fewer than 450,000 distinct CDR3 sequences, about 20% of them singletons; the top ten hold roughly 30%. Sequencing used peripheral blood mononuclear cells (PBMCs), obtained when the disease was refractory, from a patient treated with antithyroid drugs. The source of these receptors is a female donor with Graves disease.

The chain joins TRBV6-5 to TRBJ1-6; 9 nucleotides line up with TRBD1. This CDR3 is built from 17 residues. V lost 0 bases and J lost 2; bases outside the gene matches: 2. Germline lookup yields CDR1 MNHEY and CDR2 SVGAGI. The CDR3 sequence is CASSYSGQGPYNSPLHF. CDR3 coding DNA: TGTGCCAGCAGTTACTCGGGACAGGGTCCCTATAATTCACCCCTCCACTTT.

The chain links TRBV18 to TRBJ2-5; tentative D call: TRBD2 (5 bases). Per the germline V gene, CDR1 is KGHSH and CDR2 is LQKENI. Trimming took 2 bases from V and 2 from J, leaving 9 bases between them. CDR3 length: 14 residues. The chain's CDR3 is CASSPVSGQETQYF. The DNA for the CDR3 is TGTGCCAGCTCACCAGTAAGCGGTCAAGAGACCCAGTACTTC. The full variable domain, completed using reference TRBV18 and TRBJ2-5, is NAGVMQNPRHLVRRRGQEARLRCSPMKGHSHVYWYRQLPEEGLKFMVYLQKENIIDESGMPKERFSAEFPKEGPSILRIQQVVRGDSAAYFCASSPVSGQETQYFGPGTRLLVL.

The CDR3 DNA sequence: TGCAGCGTTGAAGTACCTACGGTTGGGGGGCGCGAGGCCAAAAACATTCAGTACTTC. It codes for CSVEVPTVGGREAKNIQYF. This sequence joins TRBV29-1 and TRBJ2-4; the D call may be TRBD1 or TRBD2 (6 bases each). The CDR3 is made up of 19 amino acids. CDR1 is SQVTM and CDR2 is ANQGSEA in the germline V gene. V was pared by 1 base and J by 1 base, with 23 bases between. Full variable domain (remainder filled in from reference TRBV29-1 and TRBJ2-4): SAVISQKPSRDICQRGTSLTIQCQVDSQVTMMFWYRQQPGQSLTLIATANQGSEATYESGFVIDKFPISRPNLTFSTLTVSNMSPEDSSIYLCSVEVPTVGGREAKNIQYFGAGTRLSVL.

Worth noting for this clonotype: A single base is all that separates this from a far larger clone, so a read error is likely. The V call is TRBV2, the J call TRBJ2-1; TRBD1 aligns across 11 bases. The J call is uncertain, as TRBJ2-5 better fits the DNA end. The CDR3 contains 14 residues. Germline assignment: CDR1 SNHLY and CDR2 FYNNEI. For the CDR3, the DNA is TGTGCCTGCAGTGGGACAGGGGGTGGCGAGACCCAGTACTTC. Translating it yields CACSGTGGGETQYF.

In this sample, this clonotype turned up a few times. The rearrangement uses TRBV7-9 and TRBJ2-7; 13 nucleotides match TRBD2. Germline CDR1 SEHNR, CDR2 FQNEAQ (reference sequence). J lost 1 base, V lost 5 bases, and 2 bases had no gene match. This CDR3 region has 15 residues. CDR3 nucleotides: TGTGCCAGCAGCCCGGGACTAGCGGGATCCTACGAGCAGTACTTC. Translating it yields CASSPGLAGSYEQYF. The complete variable domain, with remaining parts taken from reference TRBV7-9 and TRBJ2-7, reads DTGVSQNPRHKITKRGQNVTFRCDPISEHNRLYWYRQTLGQGPEFLTYFQNEAQLEKSRLLSDRFSAERPKGSFSTLEIQRTEQGDSAMYLCASSPGLAGSYEQYFGPGTRLTVT.

The sample holds many counts of this clonotype. The chain uses TRBV2 and TRBJ2-7; TRBD1 might be the D (8 bases). The germline V gene has CDR1 SNHLY and CDR2 FYNNEI. Trimming took off 7 bases at V and 5 bases at J, with 18 bases between the two ends. The CDR3 runs 14 residues. The CDR3 DNA reads TGTGCCAGCACCGACGGACAGGGAGGGAACGAGCAGTACTTC. Translating gives CASTDGQGGNEQYF.

Points on this clonotype: An end of the junction does not agree with germline; a read error may underlie this. This rearrangement joins TRBV6-2 or TRBV6-3 to TRBJ2-7, with D possibly TRBD1 on 5 matching bases. CDR3 size: 13 residues. The germline V gene has CDR1 MNHEY and CDR2 SVGEGT. The CDR3 region is CAGRAQATYEQYF. The CDR3 DNA reads as TGTGCCGGCAGGGCACAGGCCACCTACGAGCAGTACTTC.

This clonotype was seen many times. The chain couples TRBV20-1 to TRBJ1-3; the match to TRBD1 covers 7 bases. Germline V gene sequence: CDR1 DFQATT, CDR2 SNEGSKA (reference sequence). The CDR3 runs 14 residues. With 4 bases clipped from V and 7 bases from J, the junction kept 10 bases outside the gene matches. The CDR3 here is CSATRQGSRNTIYF. CDR3 in DNA: TGCAGTGCTACCCGACAGGGATCGCGGAACACCATATATTTT.

CDR3 in DNA: TGTGCCAGCAGTTTAGGGACAGGGGGTTTGGGTATGCAGTTCTTC. As protein: CASSLGTGGLGMQFF. This chain connects TRBV28 to TRBJ2-1; 11 nucleotides line up with TRBD1. Germline V gives CDR1 MDHEN, CDR2 SYDVKM. The V gene end was trimmed by 2 bases and the J gene end by 12 bases; junction bases not matched to a gene: 9. The CDR3 loop spans 15 amino acids.

The chain carries TRBV19 and TRBJ1-2; D is possibly TRBD1 (6 bases). Germline V CDR1 and CDR2: LNHDA, SQIVND (reference sequence). V gave up 2 bases and J gave up 6 bases, with 16 bases separating them. The CDR3 consists of 15 residues. CDR3 sequence reads: CASSILGGGRDGYTF. CDR3 nucleotide sequence: TGTGCCAGTAGTATATTGGGGGGCGGAAGAGATGGCTACACCTTC.

The genes are TRBV15 and TRBJ1-5; D not resolved. Germline V CDR1 and CDR2: LNHNV, YYDKDF (reference sequence). V was shortened by 0 bases and J by 3 bases, with 9 bases between the two germline ends. The CDR3 is 15 amino acids. The CDR3 loop is CATSRDSRANQPQHF. Here the CDR3 DNA reads TGTGCCACCAGCAGAGATTCCCGAGCCAATCAGCCCCAGCATTTT.

This clonotype was found many times. This rearrangement joins TRBV6-1 to TRBJ2-2, with TRBD1 matching 11 bases. With 6 bases clipped from V and 11 bases from J, the junction kept 11 bases outside the gene matches. There are 15 residues in the CDR3. Germline V gives CDR1 MNHNS, CDR2 SASEGT. DNA of the CDR3: TGTGCCAGCAGGATAACCGGGACAGGGGGGTTTGAGCTGTTTTTT. It specifies CASRITGTGGFELFF.

This clonotype was observed once. J is TRBJ2-7 and V is TRBV4-1, with TRBD1 matching over 7 bases. CDR1 MGHRA and CDR2 YSYEKL come from the germline V gene. The CDR3 covers 21 residues. With 4 bases clipped from V and 0 bases from J, the junction kept 24 bases outside the gene matches. The CDR3 reads CASSPVFRPGGSGGLSYEQYF. The CDR3 DNA sequence: TGCGCCAGCAGCCCAGTTTTCAGGCCTGGCGGGTCAGGGGGTCTCTCCTACGAGCAGTACTTC.

This clonotype was seen many times. This chain links TRBV6-1 with TRBJ2-7; no clear D gene. This CDR3 is 13 amino acids long. V lost 3 bases, J lost 3 bases, and 9 bases lay in between. Germline-derived CDR1 and CDR2 are MNHNS and SASEGT. DNA of the CDR3: TGTGCCAGCAGTGAGACGGTTCACTACGAGCAGTACTTC. The encoded protein is CASSETVHYEQYF.

This chain links TRBV20-1 with TRBJ2-7; the D gene is possibly TRBD2 (6 bases). The CDR3 is 14 residues long. With 3 bases removed from V and 4 bases from J, the gap between germline ends came to 16 bases. Looked up from germline, CDR1 is DFQATT and CDR2 is SNEGSKA (reference sequence). This CDR3 reads CSARPIAEPYEQYF. The CDR3 DNA follows: TGCAGTGCTAGGCCTATAGCGGAGCCTTACGAGCAGTACTTC.

This clonotype was seen at least ten times. The chain couples TRBV5-1 to TRBJ2-7; TRBD1 aligns across 7 bases. Losses at the gene ends were 4 bases for V and 6 bases for J; bases not matched to a gene: 4. This CDR3 is built from 12 residues. Per the germline V gene, CDR1 is SGHRS and CDR2 is YFSETQ. CDR3 nucleotide sequence: TGCGCCAGCAGCCCGACAGGGACCGAGCAGTACTTC. Translated, it gives CASSPTGTEQYF.

Many counts were recorded for this clonotype. This chain links TRBV7-2 with TRBJ2-7; D might be TRBD1 (5 bases). V was pared by 5 bases and J by 0 bases, with 8 bases between. The CDR3 length is 13 residues. Germline-derived CDR1 and CDR2 are SGHTA and FQGNSA. DNA for the CDR3: TGTGCCAGCAGCACAGGAAGCTCCTACGAGCAGTACTTC. Encoded protein: CASSTGSSYEQYF. The entire variable domain, with the rest obtained from reference TRBV7-2 and TRBJ2-7, is as follows: GAGVSQSPSNKVTEKGKDVELRCDPISGHTALYWYRQSLGQGLEFLIYFQGNSAPDKSGLPSDRFSAERTGGSVSTLTIQRTQQEDSAVYLCASSTGSSYEQYFGPGTRLTVT.

This clonotype showed up many times. The rearrangement uses TRBV20-1 and TRBJ2-5, with 8 bases fitting TRBD2. This CDR3 region has 18 residues. Germline CDR1 DFQATT, CDR2 SNEGSKA (reference sequence). Trimming cost V 0 bases and J 2 bases; bases outside gene matches: 14. CDR3 protein: CSARERGSAGGPQETQYF. The CDR3, as DNA: TGCAGTGCTAGAGAGAGAGGGTCCGCGGGAGGTCCACAAGAGACCCAGTACTTC.

This clonotype was observed at least ten times. This chain joins TRBV2 and TRBJ2-2; TRBD2 is a possible D gene (5 bases). Deletions cut 7 bases from V and 0 bases from J, with 9 bases between. The CDR3 covers 14 residues. Germline values: CDR1 SNHLY, CDR2 FYNNEI. CDR3 region: CASKEGPNTGELFF. CDR3 nucleotide sequence: TGTGCCAGCAAAGAGGGCCCGAACACCGGGGAGCTGTTTTTT.

This clonotype was picked up many times. The chain employs TRBV28 and TRBJ1-6, with 7 bases fitting TRBD1. Per the germline V gene, CDR1 is MDHEN and CDR2 is SYDVKM. This CDR3 is built from 16 residues. J lost 7 bases, V lost 6 bases, and 12 bases had no gene match. The CDR3 loop is CASREGNRGGNSPLHF. The CDR3 DNA sequence: TGTGCCAGCAGGGAAGGGAACAGGGGCGGAAATTCACCCCTCCACTTT.